The rows below give T cell receptor beta chains drawn from one sample of a study of blood T cell repertoires in COVID-19. Sequencing used immunoSEQ multiplex PCR; TCRdb keeps in-frame clones, though not all of them. The sample holds roughly 310,000 clones, roughly 88% seen once. Sequencing was done on a sample of peripheral blood. Receptors originate from a woman between 45 and 60 years old with active or convalescent COVID-19. CDR3s include the opening cysteine and the closing phenylalanine or tryptophan. Fields, in order: V gene, J gene, D gene, clone size, CDR3 protein, CDR3 DNA. The D gene is left open where the match is weak. Not every row has a clone size; where given, it reads once, few, many or a size class.

TRBV9	TRBJ2-3	TRBD2	NA	CASSVAPSGGADTQYF	TGTGCCAGCAGCGTAGCTCCTAGCGGGGGGGCAGATACGCAGTATTTT
TRBV6-5	TRBJ2-1	TRBD2	NA	CASRMAGGSYNEQFF	TGTGCCAGCAGGATGGCGGGAGGGTCCTACAATGAGCAGTTCTTC
TRBV5-1	TRBJ1-2	TRBD1	NA	CASSVGTGGYGYTF	TGCGCCAGCAGCGTGGGGACAGGGGGTTATGGCTACACCTTC
TRBV5-6	TRBJ2-5	NA	NA	CASSWGPETQYF	TGTGCCAGCAGCTGGGGGCCGGAGACCCAGTACTTC
TRBV7-8	TRBJ2-2	TRBD2	NA	CASSLGTSGNTGELFF	TGTGCCAGCAGCCTCGGGACTAGCGGGAACACCGGGGAGCTGTTTTTT
TRBV29-1	TRBJ2-1	TRBD2	NA	CSVAGLAGGTRYNEQFF	TGCAGCGTTGCCGGACTAGCGGGAGGCACGAGGTACAATGAGCAGTTCTTC
TRBV6-2/TRBV6-3	TRBJ1-5	NA	NA	CASSQTTSNQPQHF	TGTGCCAGCAGTCAGACTACGAGCAATCAGCCCCAGCATTTT
TRBV11-2	TRBJ2-4	NA	NA	CASSLGPGDWTKNIQYF	TGTGCCAGCAGCTTAGGGCCGGGGGATTGGACCAAAAACATTCAGTACTTC
TRBV6-5	TRBJ2-1	NA	NA	CASRNAELNNEQFF	TGTGCCAGCAGGAATGCGGAGTTGAACAATGAGCAGTTCTTC
TRBV5-5	TRBJ1-6	TRBD1	few	CASSRQGGNSPLHF	TGTGCCAGCAGCCGACAGGGCGGGAATTCACCCCTCCACTTT
TRBV6-5	TRBJ1-1	NA	NA	CASTDSLNTEAFF	TGTGCCAGCACCGACAGTTTGAACACTGAAGCTTTCTTT
TRBV5-1	TRBJ2-2	NA	NA	CASSLDFMNTGELFF	TGCGCCAGCAGCTTGGACTTCATGAACACCGGGGAGCTGTTTTTT
TRBV15	TRBJ2-7	TRBD1	NA	CATSRDRGIIEQYF	TGTGCCACCAGCAGGGACAGGGGTATTATCGAGCAGTACTTC
TRBV6-5	TRBJ2-5	NA	few	CASSYVGSGETQYF	TGTGCCAGCAGTTACGTAGGGAGCGGAGAGACCCAGTACTTC
TRBV3-1/TRBV3-2	TRBJ1-1	NA	NA	CASSQDPGTEAFF	TGTGCCAGCAGCCAGGACCCGGGGACTGAAGCTTTCTTT
TRBV28	TRBJ1-2	TRBD1	NA	CASSLEPGTGAFGYTF	TGTGCCAGCAGTTTAGAGCCCGGGACAGGGGCTTTCGGCTACACCTTC
TRBV5-1	TRBJ2-7	TRBD2	NA	CASSRGLAGESSYEQYF	TGCGCCAGCAGCAGGGGACTAGCGGGGGAAAGCTCCTACGAGCAGTACTTC
TRBV14	TRBJ2-7	NA	NA	CASSQDSFSYEQYF	TGTGCCAGCAGCCAAGACAGTTTCTCCTACGAGCAGTACTTC
TRBV12-3/TRBV12-4	TRBJ1-2	NA	NA	CASSFSGAGGYTF	TGTGCCAGCAGTTTTTCTGGGGCGGGGGGCTACACCTTC
TRBV5-5	TRBJ2-5	NA	NA	CASSPRMGGQETQYF	TGTGCCAGCAGCCCACGCATGGGAGGCCAAGAGACCCAGTACTTC
TRBV19	TRBJ1-1	TRBD1	NA	CASSFPGTANTEAFF	TGTGCCAGTAGTTTTCCCGGGACAGCGAACACTGAAGCTTTCTTT
TRBV6-1	TRBJ1-2	NA	NA	CASSDDIAGYTF	TGTGCCAGCAGTGACGACATAGCGGGCTACACCTTC
TRBV28	TRBJ2-1	TRBD1	NA	CASTRQGAYNEQFF	TGTGCCAGCACCCGACAGGGGGCCTACAATGAGCAGTTCTTC
TRBV19	TRBJ2-7	NA	NA	CASSQAPQAYEQYF	TGTGCCAGTAGTCAGGCACCCCAAGCCTACGAGCAGTACTTC
TRBV10-3	TRBJ2-7	TRBD2	NA	CATSLPTSGYSYEQYF	TGTGCCACCTCTCTTCCTACTAGCGGGTACTCCTACGAGCAGTACTTC
TRBV27	TRBJ2-7	NA	NA	CASSSLGQATYEQYF	TGTGCCAGCAGCTCCCTAGGACAAGCTACCTACGAGCAGTACTTC
TRBV27	TRBJ1-2	NA	NA	CATRTGANYGYTF	TGTGCCACCCGGACGGGAGCTAACTATGGCTACACCTTC
TRBV12-3/TRBV12-4	TRBJ1-1	NA	NA	CASTFQMNTEAFF	TGTGCCAGCACCTTTCAGATGAACACTGAAGCTTTCTTT
TRBV3-1/TRBV3-2	TRBJ2-2	TRBD1	NA	CASTSTGPLAGELFF	TGTGCCAGCACTTCGACAGGGCCCCTCGCCGGGGAGCTGTTTTTT
TRBV5-1	TRBJ1-2	NA	few	CASSWRTDPGGYTF	TGCGCCAGCAGCTGGCGGACAGACCCAGGCGGCTACACCTTC
TRBV30	TRBJ1-3	NA	few	CAWSKTAGYTGNTIYF	TGTGCCTGGAGCAAAACGGCAGGGTATACTGGAAACACCATATATTTT